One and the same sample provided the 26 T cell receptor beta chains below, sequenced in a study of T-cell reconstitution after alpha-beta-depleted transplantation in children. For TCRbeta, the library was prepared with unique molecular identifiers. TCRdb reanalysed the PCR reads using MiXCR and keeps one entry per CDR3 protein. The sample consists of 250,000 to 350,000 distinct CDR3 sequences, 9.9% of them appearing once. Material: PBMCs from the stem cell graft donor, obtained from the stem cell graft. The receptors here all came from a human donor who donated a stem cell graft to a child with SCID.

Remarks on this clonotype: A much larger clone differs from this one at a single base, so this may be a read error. CDR3 region: CAISERRDAEAFF. For the CDR3, the DNA is TGTGCCATCAGTGAGAGGAGGGACGCTGAAGCTTTCTTT. The chain has TRBV10-3 and TRBJ1-1, with D possibly TRBD1 on 5 matching bases. The CDR3 totals 13 residues. Germline CDR1 ENHRY, CDR2 SYGVKD. V was pared by 2 bases and J by 6 bases, with 10 bases between.

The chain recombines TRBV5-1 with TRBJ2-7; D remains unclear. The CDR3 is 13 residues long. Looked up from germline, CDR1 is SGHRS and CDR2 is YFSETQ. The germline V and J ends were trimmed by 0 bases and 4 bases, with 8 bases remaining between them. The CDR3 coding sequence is TGCGCCAGCAGCTTGGGAGACATTTACGAGCAGTACTTC. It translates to CASSLGDIYEQYF. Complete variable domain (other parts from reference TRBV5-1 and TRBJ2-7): KAGVTQTPRYLIKTRGQQVTLSCSPISGHRSVSWYQQTPGQGLQFLFEYFSETQRNKGNFPGRFSGRQFSNSRSEMNVSTLELGDSALYLCASSLGDIYEQYFGPGTRLTVT.

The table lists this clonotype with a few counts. Written as DNA, the CDR3 is TGTGCCAGCAGTTTGCAGGGGTCGGGTGAAAAACTGTTTTTT. This translates into CASSLQGSGEKLFF. This sequence joins TRBV27 and TRBJ1-4, with D possibly matching TRBD1 (6 bases). V was clipped by 3 bases and J by 7 bases, with 12 bases between them. This CDR3 is 14 amino acids long. From germline, CDR1 is MNHEY and CDR2 SMNVEV (reference sequence).

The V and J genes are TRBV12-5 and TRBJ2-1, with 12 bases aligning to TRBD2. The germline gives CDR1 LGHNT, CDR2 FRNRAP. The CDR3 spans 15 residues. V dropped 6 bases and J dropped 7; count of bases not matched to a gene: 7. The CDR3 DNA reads TGTGCTAGTGGCCCTAGCGGGGGGGCGCGGAATGAGCAGTTCTTC. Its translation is CASGPSGGARNEQFF.

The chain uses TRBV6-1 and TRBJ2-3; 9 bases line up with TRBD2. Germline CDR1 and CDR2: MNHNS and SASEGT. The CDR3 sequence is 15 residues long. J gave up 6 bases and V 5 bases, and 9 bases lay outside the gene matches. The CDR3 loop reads CASSPGTSSADTQYF. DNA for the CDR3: TGTGCCAGCAGTCCCGGGACTAGCTCGGCCGATACGCAGTATTTT.

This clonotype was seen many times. CDR3 sequence: CASSSPQVRSAAFF. In DNA form, the CDR3 reads TGCGCCAGCAGCTCTCCACAGGTTAGGAGTGCCGCTTTCTTT. The chain carries TRBV5-1 and TRBJ1-1; possible D gene TRBD1, 5 bases. With 3 bases removed from V and 11 bases from J, the gap between germline ends came to 20 bases. The germline CDR1 and CDR2 sequences are SGHRS and YFSETQ. The CDR3 is 14 residues long.

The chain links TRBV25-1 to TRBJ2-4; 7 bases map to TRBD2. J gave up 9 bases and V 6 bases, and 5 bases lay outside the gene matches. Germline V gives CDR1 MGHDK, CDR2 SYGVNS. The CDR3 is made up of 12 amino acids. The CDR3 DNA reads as TGTGCCAGCAGGGGGGGGAGGGGCATTCAGTACTTC. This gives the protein CASRGGRGIQYF.

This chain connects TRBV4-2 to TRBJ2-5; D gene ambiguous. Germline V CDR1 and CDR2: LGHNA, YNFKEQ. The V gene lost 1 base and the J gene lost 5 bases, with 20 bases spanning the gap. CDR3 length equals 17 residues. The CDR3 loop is CASSQVVVGRNEETQYF. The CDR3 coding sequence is TGTGCCAGCAGCCAAGTTGTAGTAGGCCGGAATGAGGAGACCCAGTACTTC.

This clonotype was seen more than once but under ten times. The CDR3 DNA reads TGTGCCAGCAGCGGGACTAGCGGAGACACAGATACGCAGTATTTT. This codes for CASSGTSGDTDTQYF. The chain couples TRBV5-8 to TRBJ2-3; 11 nucleotides match TRBD2. Germline values: CDR1 SGHTS, CDR2 YDEGEE. Germline trimming cut 4 bases from V and 2 bases from J; bases unmatched to any gene: 3. This CDR3 contains 15 residues.

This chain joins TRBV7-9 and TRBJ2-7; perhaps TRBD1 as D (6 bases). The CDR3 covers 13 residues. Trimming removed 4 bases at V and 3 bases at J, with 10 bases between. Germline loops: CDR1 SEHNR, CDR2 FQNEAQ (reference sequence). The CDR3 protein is CASSWAGDYEQYF. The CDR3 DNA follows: TGTGCCAGCAGCTGGGCAGGGGACTACGAGCAGTACTTC.

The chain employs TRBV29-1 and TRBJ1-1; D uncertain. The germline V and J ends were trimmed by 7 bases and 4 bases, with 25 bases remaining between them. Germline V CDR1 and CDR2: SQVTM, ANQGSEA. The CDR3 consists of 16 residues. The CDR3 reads CSALSTGLLSGTEAFF. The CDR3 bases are TGCAGCGCCCTTAGTACCGGACTTCTTTCGGGCACTGAAGCTTTCTTT.

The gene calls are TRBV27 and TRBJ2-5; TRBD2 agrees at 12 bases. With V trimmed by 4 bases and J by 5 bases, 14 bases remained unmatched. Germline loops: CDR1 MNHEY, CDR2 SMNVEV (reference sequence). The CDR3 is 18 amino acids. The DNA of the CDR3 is TGTGCCAGCAGTTCCCGAACTAGCGGGAGGTACCCGGGGGAGACCCAGTACTTC. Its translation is CASSSRTSGRYPGETQYF.

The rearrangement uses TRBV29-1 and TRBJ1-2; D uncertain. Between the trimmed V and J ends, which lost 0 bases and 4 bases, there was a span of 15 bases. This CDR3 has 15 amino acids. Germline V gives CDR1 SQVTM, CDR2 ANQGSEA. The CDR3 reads CSVEDEGEDRYGYTF. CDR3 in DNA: TGCAGCGTTGAAGACGAAGGCGAAGACCGCTATGGCTACACCTTC.

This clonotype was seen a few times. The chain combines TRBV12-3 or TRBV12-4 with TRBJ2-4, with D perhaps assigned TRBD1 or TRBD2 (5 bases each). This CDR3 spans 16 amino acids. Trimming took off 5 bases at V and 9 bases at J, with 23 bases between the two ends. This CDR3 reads CASSPSGPGLGVIQYF. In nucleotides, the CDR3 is TGTGCCAGCAGTCCGTCCGGACCCGGTTTGGGGGTCATTCAGTACTTC.

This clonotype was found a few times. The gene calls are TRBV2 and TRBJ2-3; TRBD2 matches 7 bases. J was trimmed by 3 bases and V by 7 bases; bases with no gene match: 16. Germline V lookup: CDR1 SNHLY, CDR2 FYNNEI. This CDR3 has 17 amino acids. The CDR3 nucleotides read TGTGCCAGCAACGAGGGTAGTCGGGACTACCTAACAGATACGCAGTATTTT. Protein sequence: CASNEGSRDYLTDTQYF.

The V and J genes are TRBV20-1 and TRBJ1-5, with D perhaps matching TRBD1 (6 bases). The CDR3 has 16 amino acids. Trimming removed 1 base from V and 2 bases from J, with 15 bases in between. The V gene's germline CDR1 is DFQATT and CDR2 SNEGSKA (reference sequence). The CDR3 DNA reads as TGCAGTGCTAGAGTGGGGGCCTGGGGTGGCAATCAGCCCCAGCATTTT. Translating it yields CSARVGAWGGNQPQHF.

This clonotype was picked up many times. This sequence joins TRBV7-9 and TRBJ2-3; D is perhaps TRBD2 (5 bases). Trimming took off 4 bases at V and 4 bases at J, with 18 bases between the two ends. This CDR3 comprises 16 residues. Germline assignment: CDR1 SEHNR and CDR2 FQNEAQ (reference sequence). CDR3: CASSYVSTGFADTQYF. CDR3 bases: TGTGCCAGCAGCTACGTCTCTACGGGGTTTGCAGATACGCAGTATTTT.

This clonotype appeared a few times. In nucleotides, the CDR3 is TGTGCCAGCAGCGTCCGAGGCAGTCAGAATGAAAAACTGTTTTTT. It codes for CASSVRGSQNEKLFF. The V and J genes are TRBV11-2 and TRBJ1-4; D ambiguous. The ends were cut back, 5 bases at V and 5 bases at J, with 15 bases in the middle. The CDR3 spans 15 residues. Germline V gene lookup returns CDR1 SGHAT and CDR2 FQNNGV.

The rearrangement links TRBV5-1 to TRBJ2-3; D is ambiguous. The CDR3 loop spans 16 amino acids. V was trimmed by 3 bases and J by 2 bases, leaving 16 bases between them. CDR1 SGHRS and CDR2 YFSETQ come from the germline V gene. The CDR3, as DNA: TGCGCCAGCAGCTCCGGACGGGCAGAAGTCACAGATACGCAGTATTTT. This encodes CASSSGRAEVTDTQYF.

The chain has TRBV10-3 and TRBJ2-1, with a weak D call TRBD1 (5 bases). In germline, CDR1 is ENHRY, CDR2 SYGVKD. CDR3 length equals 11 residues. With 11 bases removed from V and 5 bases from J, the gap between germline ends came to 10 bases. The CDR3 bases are TGTGCCGCAATACAGGACAATGAGCAGTTCTTC. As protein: CAAIQDNEQFF.

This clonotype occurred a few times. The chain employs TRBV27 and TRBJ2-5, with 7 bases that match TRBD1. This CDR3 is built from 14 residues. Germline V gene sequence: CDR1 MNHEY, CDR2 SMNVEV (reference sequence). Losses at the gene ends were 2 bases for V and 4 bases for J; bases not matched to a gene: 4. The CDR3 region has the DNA TGTGCCAGCAGTTTAGCGACAGGGAGAGAGACCCAGTACTTC. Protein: CASSLATGRETQYF.

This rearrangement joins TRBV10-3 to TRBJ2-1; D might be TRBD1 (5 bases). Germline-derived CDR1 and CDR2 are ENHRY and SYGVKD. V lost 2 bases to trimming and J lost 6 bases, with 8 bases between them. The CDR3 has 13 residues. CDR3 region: CAISEGRANEQFF. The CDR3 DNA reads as TGTGCCATCAGTGAGGGCAGGGCCAATGAGCAGTTCTTC.

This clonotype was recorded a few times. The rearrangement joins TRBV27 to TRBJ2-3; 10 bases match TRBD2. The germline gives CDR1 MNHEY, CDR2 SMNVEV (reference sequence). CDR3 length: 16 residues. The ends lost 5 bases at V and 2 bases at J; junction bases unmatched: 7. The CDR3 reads CASSTRLAGLTDTQYF. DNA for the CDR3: TGTGCCAGCAGTACCCGACTAGCGGGTCTCACAGATACGCAGTATTTT.

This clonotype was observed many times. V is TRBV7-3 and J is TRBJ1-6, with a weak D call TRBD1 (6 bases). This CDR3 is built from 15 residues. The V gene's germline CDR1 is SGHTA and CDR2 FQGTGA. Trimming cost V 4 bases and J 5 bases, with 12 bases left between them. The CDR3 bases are TGTGCCAGCAGCTCCACTACAGGGAATAATTCACCCCTCCACTTT. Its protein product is CASSSTTGNNSPLHF.

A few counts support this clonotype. CDR3 residues: CASSSGQGDEQFF. The CDR3 DNA is TGTGCCAGCAGCTCGGGACAGGGGGATGAGCAGTTCTTC. This sequence joins TRBV11-2 and TRBJ2-1, with 11 positions matching TRBD1. The V gene end was trimmed by 4 bases and the J gene end by 8 bases; junction bases not matched to a gene: 1. The CDR3 contains 13 residues. Per germline, CDR1 SGHAT and CDR2 FQNNGV. Looking up the rest from reference TRBV11-2 and TRBJ2-1 gives the full variable domain: EAGVAQSPRYKIIEKRQSVAFWCNPISGHATLYWYQQILGQGPKLLIQFQNNGVVDDSQLPKDRFSAERLKGVDSTLKIQPAKLEDSAVYLCASSSGQGDEQFFGPGTRLTVL.

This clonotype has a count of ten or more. This chain's CDR3 is CASSFTTGTSGNEQFF. The CDR3 DNA sequence: TGTGCCAGCAGCTTTACTACCGGGACTAGTGGCAATGAGCAGTTCTTC. This chain uses TRBV11-1 with TRBJ2-1, with TRBD2 matching over 8 bases. With V trimmed by 3 bases and J by 6 bases, 10 bases remained unmatched. Per germline, CDR1 SGHAT and CDR2 FQDESV (reference sequence). There are 16 residues in the CDR3.